The 24 T cell receptor beta chains below were found in one sample sequenced in a study of CD8 T cells in ankylosing spondylitis. General study points: Several highly homologous variants formed a TCR beta motif that appeared characteristic of ankylosing spondylitis blood.

TCRdb reprocessed the 5' RACE reads with MiXCR, giving one entry per CDR3 protein. The sample consists of approximately 220,000 distinct CDR3 sequences, about 18% of them appearing once. The antigens these receptors bind are not known. The sequencing sample was made of blood, either unsorted or a sorted T cell fraction (not recorded which). Receptors originate from a male donor with ankylosing spondylitis.

This clonotype was observed a few times. The gene calls are TRBV9 and TRBJ2-7; TRBD1 aligns across 8 bases. V gave up 0 bases and J gave up 5 bases; unmatched junction bases: 7. There are 15 residues in the CDR3. Germline V gives CDR1 SGDLS, CDR2 YYNGEE. The CDR3 coding sequence is TGTGCCAGCAGCGTAGGCGGGACAGGTTCAAACGAGCAGTACTTC. It yields the protein CASSVGGTGSNEQYF.

The table lists this clonotype with a few counts. The genes are TRBV9 and TRBJ1-2; D unclear. Trimming took 3 bases from V and 8 from J, leaving 14 bases between them. Per germline, CDR1 SGDLS and CDR2 YYNGEE. CDR3 length: 13 residues. The CDR3 is CASSAGGSRGYTF. The CDR3 bases are TGTGCCAGCAGCGCGGGAGGGTCGCGAGGCTACACCTTC.

The chain has TRBV5-1 and TRBJ1-2; tentative D call: TRBD1 (5 bases). V was shortened by 4 bases and J by 3 bases, with 16 bases between the two germline ends. The germline CDR1 and CDR2 sequences are SGHRS and YFSETQ. The CDR3 totals 15 residues. CDR3 in DNA: TGCGCCAGCAGCCTGGACGGCGAGGGGCACTATGGCTACACCTTC. Translated: CASSLDGEGHYGYTF. Filled out from reference TRBV5-1 and TRBJ1-2, the complete variable domain reads KAGVTQTPRYLIKTRGQQVTLSCSPISGHRSVSWYQQTPGQGLQFLFEYFSETQRNKGNFPGRFSGRQFSNSRSEMNVSTLELGDSALYLCASSLDGEGHYGYTFGSGTRLTVV.

This clonotype showed up just a few times. V is TRBV29-1 and J is TRBJ1-5; D is ambiguous. This CDR3 spans 16 amino acids. Trimming shortened V by 4 bases and J by 0 bases, and 16 bases separated the two germline ends. Germline CDR1 reads SQVTM; CDR2 reads ANQGSEA. CDR3 sequence reads: CSVVLGRGGSNQPQHF. Here the CDR3 DNA reads TGCAGCGTTGTTCTTGGGCGTGGAGGTAGCAATCAGCCCCAGCATTTT.

This chain joins TRBV5-1 and TRBJ1-6; 7 bases are a match to TRBD1. Germline V gives CDR1 SGHRS, CDR2 YFSETQ. The trim removed 0 bases at V and 8 bases at J, leaving 5 bases unmatched. The CDR3 is 15 amino acids. CDR3 sequence: CASSLEGAEYSPLHF. The CDR3 coding sequence is TGCGCCAGCAGCTTGGAGGGGGCAGAGTATTCACCCCTCCACTTT.

The genes are TRBV20-1 and TRBJ2-7, with 8 positions matching TRBD2. Germline CDR1 and CDR2: DFQATT and SNEGSKA (reference sequence). The CDR3 covers 14 residues. V lost 5 bases and J lost 0; bases outside the gene matches: 6. The CDR3 protein is CSARPGGPSYEQYF. The CDR3 DNA reads as TGCAGTGCTCGACCGGGGGGGCCCTCCTACGAGCAGTACTTC.

The chain joins TRBV7-3 to TRBJ2-3; D possibly matches TRBD1 or TRBD2 (6 bases each). From germline, CDR1 is SGHTA and CDR2 FQGTGA. This CDR3 has 16 amino acids. The V and J ends lost 5 bases and 8 bases respectively, with 23 bases between them. The CDR3 DNA is TGTGCCAGCAGCCTGCATTCGGGGGACAACCCTGGTACGCAGTATTTT. Protein sequence: CASSLHSGDNPGTQYF.

This clonotype was seen a handful of times. The chain employs TRBV27 and TRBJ2-7, with D possibly matching TRBD2 (5 bases). The germline gives CDR1 MNHEY, CDR2 SMNVEV (reference sequence). Trimming pared 3 bases from V and 2 bases from J, leaving 17 bases between. The CDR3 sequence is 16 residues long. The CDR3 loop is CASSFTPGLATYEQYF. CDR3 DNA: TGTGCCAGCAGTTTTACGCCGGGCCTAGCCACCTACGAGCAGTACTTC.

In its sample, this clonotype was seen many times. The V gene is TRBV12-3 or TRBV12-4, the J gene TRBJ1-1; D not certain. V lost 4 bases, J lost 1 base, and 7 bases lay in between. The CDR3 length is 13 residues. CDR3 amino acids: CASSSPGNTEAFF. The CDR3 region has the DNA TGTGCCAGCAGTTCCCCCGGGAACACTGAAGCTTTCTTT.

This clonotype has at least ten counts. CDR3 in DNA: TGCGCCAGCAGCGGAAGCTCCTACGAGCAGTACTTC. This encodes CASSGSSYEQYF. The chain has TRBV5-1 and TRBJ2-7; D call uncertain. The V end lost 4 bases, the J end lost 0 bases, and 5 bases lay between the germline ends. Looked up from germline, CDR1 is SGHRS and CDR2 is YFSETQ. The CDR3 is 12 amino acids.

The CDR3 is CASNPGLARYNEQFF. DNA of the CDR3: TGTGCCAGCAACCCGGGACTAGCGCGGTACAATGAGCAGTTCTTC. The J gene is TRBJ2-1, the V gene TRBV12-3 or TRBV12-4, with 10 bases that match TRBD2. Losses at the gene ends were 7 bases for V and 4 bases for J; bases not matched to a gene: 7. The CDR3 spans 15 residues.

This rearrangement joins TRBV20-1 to TRBJ2-7; 7 nucleotides align to TRBD2. Germline CDR1 and CDR2: DFQATT and SNEGSKA (reference sequence). The length of the CDR3 is 15 residues. J was trimmed by 1 base and V by 0 bases; bases with no gene match: 6. The CDR3 loop is CSARDRKRDSYEQYF. The CDR3, as DNA: TGCAGTGCTAGAGATCGAAAGCGGGATTCCTACGAGCAGTACTTC.

In this sample, this clonotype turned up a few times. The chain combines TRBV5-1 with TRBJ2-1; TRBD2 matches 8 bases. The CDR3 loop spans 16 amino acids. The V segment lost 4 bases and the J segment 2 bases; nucleotides outside the gene matches: 8. In germline, CDR1 is SGHRS, CDR2 YFSETQ. CDR3 region: CASSPRGSGTYNEQFF. In DNA form, the CDR3 reads TGCGCCAGCAGCCCCCGGGGTAGCGGGACCTACAATGAGCAGTTCTTC. Together with reference TRBV5-1 and TRBJ2-1, the CDR3 gives the full variable domain: KAGVTQTPRYLIKTRGQQVTLSCSPISGHRSVSWYQQTPGQGLQFLFEYFSETQRNKGNFPGRFSGRQFSNSRSEMNVSTLELGDSALYLCASSPRGSGTYNEQFFGPGTRLTVL.

This clonotype has at least ten counts. This CDR3 is CSVERTAGYTF. CDR3 nucleotides: TGCAGCGTTGAGAGGACAGCTGGCTACACCTTC. This chain links TRBV29-1 with TRBJ1-2; D is perhaps TRBD1 (6 bases). The CDR3 sequence is 11 residues long. The germline V and J ends were trimmed by 3 bases and 7 bases, with 9 bases remaining between them. Germline CDR1 SQVTM, CDR2 ANQGSEA.

The table lists this clonotype with a count of one. The chain carries TRBV5-1 and TRBJ1-4, with D possibly TRBD1 on 6 matching bases. V gave up 5 bases and J gave up 5 bases, with 10 bases separating them. The CDR3 covers 13 residues. From germline, CDR1 is SGHRS and CDR2 YFSETQ. CDR3 nucleotide sequence: TGCGCCAGCAGGGAAACAGGGAATGAAAAACTGTTTTTT. Encoded protein: CASRETGNEKLFF.

The chain combines TRBV29-1 with TRBJ1-1, with a tentative D call TRBD1 (6 bases). CDR3 length equals 16 residues. V lost 0 bases to trimming and J lost 5 bases, with 19 bases between them. Germline loops: CDR1 SQVTM, CDR2 ANQGSEA. CDR3 sequence (DNA): TGCAGCGTTGAAGAGGTAGCAGGGGTGGGGCGGACTGAAGCTTTCTTT. Amino acids: CSVEEVAGVGRTEAFF.

This clonotype has ten or more counts. This sequence joins TRBV12-3 or TRBV12-4 and TRBJ2-5; a weak D match, TRBD1 (6 bases). CDR3 length equals 15 residues. The V gene lost 1 base and the J gene lost 0 bases, with 9 bases spanning the gap. The CDR3 region is CASSLGGTYQETQYF. The CDR3 DNA follows: TGTGCCAGCAGTTTAGGGGGGACATACCAAGAGACCCAGTACTTC.

This clonotype showed up just a few times. V gene TRBV27 combines with J gene TRBJ2-5, with D perhaps TRBD2 (6 bases). The germline V gene encodes CDR1 MNHEY and CDR2 SMNVEV (reference sequence). The CDR3 spans 15 residues. Trimming pared 6 bases from V and 2 bases from J, leaving 16 bases between. The CDR3 DNA reads as TGTGCCAGCAGGGCCATTAGCGGTGCACAAGAGACCCAGTACTTC. It encodes CASRAISGAQETQYF.

V usage is TRBV30 and J usage is TRBJ2-3; maybe TRBD1 (6 bases). The length of the CDR3 is 15 residues. V gave up 3 bases and J gave up 2 bases, with 15 bases separating them. Germline V gene data show CDR1 as GTSNPN and CDR2 as SVGIG (reference sequence). The CDR3 DNA follows: TGTGCCTGGAGATCCGGGACAACCAACACAGATACGCAGTATTTT. It codes for CAWRSGTTNTDTQYF.

This clonotype turned up a few times. V gene TRBV11-1 combines with J gene TRBJ2-7, with TRBD2 identical over 15 bases. The germline V gene encodes CDR1 SGHAT and CDR2 FQDESV (reference sequence). V lost 5 bases and J lost 2; bases outside the gene matches: 13. The CDR3 length is 19 residues. The DNA of the CDR3 is TGTGCCAGCAGCCCTCCTTGGACTAGCGGGGGGGCTATTACCTACGAGCAGTACTTC. It is translated as CASSPPWTSGGAITYEQYF. The full variable domain, its missing parts supplied by reference TRBV11-1 and TRBJ2-7, is EAEVAQSPRYKITEKSQAVAFWCDPISGHATLYWYRQILGQGPELLVQFQDESVVDDSQLPKDRFSAERLKGVDSTLKIQPAELGDSAMYLCASSPPWTSGGAITYEQYFGPGTRLTVT.

The chain uses TRBV14 and TRBJ2-5, with a weak D call TRBD1 (5 bases). Germline CDR1 and CDR2: SGHDN and FVKESK. V lost 0 bases, J lost 2 bases, and 16 bases lay in between. The CDR3 contains 17 residues. The CDR3, as DNA: TGTGCCAGCAGCCAAGAAACCCAGGGCTCCGTACAAGAGACCCAGTACTTC. It specifies CASSQETQGSVQETQYF.

This chain links TRBV3-1 with TRBJ2-1, with TRBD1 matching 9 bases. Germline-derived CDR1 and CDR2 are LGHDT and YNNKEL (reference sequence). The CDR3 is 16 amino acids. V lost 3 bases to trimming and J lost 6 bases; unmatched junction nucleotides: 9. This CDR3 reads CASSHHLGTGLNEQFF. The CDR3 DNA sequence: TGTGCCAGCAGCCACCACCTCGGGACAGGGCTCAATGAGCAGTTCTTC.

This clonotype was recorded many times. The rearrangement uses TRBV29-1 and TRBJ1-1; D is unresolved. Trimming removed 0 bases from V and 6 bases from J, with 11 bases in between. This CDR3 is 13 amino acids long. The germline CDR1 and CDR2 sequences are SQVTM and ANQGSEA. CDR3 in DNA: TGCAGCGTTGAAGACGGATCTGGGGCTGAAGCTTTCTTT. This gives the protein CSVEDGSGAEAFF.

This chain joins TRBV20-1 and TRBJ1-2; 9 positions match TRBD1. This CDR3 is 12 amino acids long. Germline V gene data show CDR1 as DFQATT and CDR2 as SNEGSKA (reference sequence). V trimming: 8 bases; J trimming: 4 bases; junction bases outside the gene matches: 5. CDR3 sequence (DNA): TGCAGTCCCGGACAGGGGTTCTATGGCTACACCTTC. It yields the protein CSPGQGFYGYTF.